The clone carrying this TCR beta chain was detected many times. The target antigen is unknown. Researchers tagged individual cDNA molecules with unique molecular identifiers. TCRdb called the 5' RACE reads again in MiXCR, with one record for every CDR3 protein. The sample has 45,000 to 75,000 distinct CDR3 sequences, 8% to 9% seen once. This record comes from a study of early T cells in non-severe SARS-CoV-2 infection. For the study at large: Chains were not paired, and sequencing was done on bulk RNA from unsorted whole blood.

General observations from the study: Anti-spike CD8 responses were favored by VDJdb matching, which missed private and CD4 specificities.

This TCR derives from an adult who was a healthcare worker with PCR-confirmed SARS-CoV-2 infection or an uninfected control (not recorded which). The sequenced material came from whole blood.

CDR3 nucleotides: TGCAGTGCTAGAAGGGCTAGCGGGAGTTTAGATGAGCAGTTCTTC. It encodes CSARRASGSLDEQFF. This sequence joins TRBV20-1 and TRBJ2-1, with 10 positions matching TRBD2. The CDR3 has 15 amino acids. The V gene end was trimmed by 2 bases and the J gene end by 8 bases; junction bases not matched to a gene: 9. CDR1 and CDR2 from the germline V gene are DFQATT and SNEGSKA (reference sequence).